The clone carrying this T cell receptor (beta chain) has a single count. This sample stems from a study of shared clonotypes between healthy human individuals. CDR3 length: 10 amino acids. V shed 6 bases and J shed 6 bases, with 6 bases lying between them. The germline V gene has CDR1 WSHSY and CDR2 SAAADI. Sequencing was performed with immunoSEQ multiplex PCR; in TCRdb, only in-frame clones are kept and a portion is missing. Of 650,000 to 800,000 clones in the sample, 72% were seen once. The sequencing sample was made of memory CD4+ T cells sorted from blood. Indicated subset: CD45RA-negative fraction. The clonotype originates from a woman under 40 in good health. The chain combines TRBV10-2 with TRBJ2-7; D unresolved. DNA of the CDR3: TGCGCCAGCAGGAACGGCGAGCAGTACTTC. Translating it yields CASRNGEQYF.